These 21 T cell receptor beta chains originate from one sample sequenced in a study of blood T cells in healthy people across ages. Together with a sample-barcoded 5' primer, a J-beta primer mix was included in a second PCR lasting about 7 to 12 cycles. TCRdb reanalysed the 5' RACE reads using MiXCR and keeps one entry per CDR3 protein. The sample lists hundreds of thousands of distinct CDR3 sequences; around 43% were seen once. Sequencing was carried out using blood. The receptors were gathered from a man aged 55-75 years in good health.

V gene TRBV21-1 combines with J gene TRBJ2-5; the DNA was not compared with TRBD1, the D call given in the table. TRBV21-1 is assigned pseudogene status. The CDR3 length is 14 residues. CDR3 residues: CASSKSRGQETQYF. For the CDR3, the DNA is TGTGCCAGCAGCAAATCAAGGGGCCAAGAGACCCAGTACTTC.

There are a few counts of this clonotype. The chain has TRBV12-3 or TRBV12-4 and TRBJ2-4; D is possibly TRBD1 (5 bases). V was pared by 6 bases and J by 6 bases, with 18 bases between. This CDR3 comprises 15 residues. CDR3 sequence: CASSQGQGWSNIQYF. In DNA, the CDR3 is TGTGCCAGCAGCCAAGGGCAGGGATGGTCAAACATTCAGTACTTC.

This clonotype has a handful of counts. The rearrangement joins TRBV7-9 to TRBJ2-1; D is tentatively TRBD1 or TRBD2 (6 bases each). The germline CDR1 and CDR2 sequences are SEHNR and FQNEAQ (reference sequence). Trimming cost V 5 bases and J 0 bases, with 14 bases left between them. CDR3 length equals 16 residues. The CDR3 DNA follows: TGTGCCAGCAGCCCCCCCGGGGGCGGCTCCTACAATGAGCAGTTCTTC. Amino acids: CASSPPGGGSYNEQFF.

V usage is TRBV5-8 and J usage is TRBJ2-7, with a weak D call TRBD1 (6 bases). The length of the CDR3 is 13 residues. CDR1 is SGHTS, CDR2 YDEGEE, per germline. The V gene lost 7 bases and the J gene lost 3 bases, with 14 bases spanning the gap. CDR3 DNA sequence: TGTGCCAGCCGACCTCGGACAGTCTACGAGCAGTACTTC. This gives the protein CASRPRTVYEQYF. Supplemented by reference TRBV5-8 and TRBJ2-7, the full variable domain reads EAGVTQSPTHLIKTRGQQATLRCSPISGHTSVYWYQQALGLGLQFLLWYDEGEERNRGNFPPRFSGRQFPNYSSELNVNALELEDSALYLCASRPRTVYEQYFGPGTRLTVT.

The V gene is TRBV28, the J gene TRBJ1-4; possibly TRBD1 for D (5 bases). Germline CDR1 is MDHEN and CDR2 is SYDVKM. The CDR3 runs 17 residues. V dropped 5 bases and J dropped 2 bases, with 18 bases sitting between them. The CDR3 nucleotides read TGTGCCAGCAGTCCGACACGGGGGGGTTCTACTAATGAAAAACTGTTTTTT. Its protein product is CASSPTRGGSTNEKLFF.

This clonotype was seen just once. The rearrangement uses TRBV18 and TRBJ1-6; 9 nucleotides match TRBD1. V lost 2 bases to trimming and J lost 0 bases; unmatched junction nucleotides: 2. The V gene's germline CDR1 is KGHSH and CDR2 LQKENI. The CDR3 is made up of 17 amino acids. The CDR3 DNA follows: TGTGCCAGCTCACCAACGACAGGGGGCTCCTATAATTCACCCCTCCACTTT. Translation gives CASSPTTGGSYNSPLHF. The full variable domain, its missing parts supplied by reference TRBV18 and TRBJ1-6, is NAGVMQNPRHLVRRRGQEARLRCSPMKGHSHVYWYRQLPEEGLKFMVYLQKENIIDESGMPKERFSAEFPKEGPSILRIQQVVRGDSAAYFCASSPTTGGSYNSPLHFGNGTRLTVT.

In this sample, this clonotype turned up a few times. J is TRBJ1-2 and V is TRBV29-1; unclear D gene. CDR3 length equals 13 residues. The germline V and J ends were trimmed by 1 base and 0 bases, with 6 bases remaining between them. Germline V gene sequence: CDR1 SQVTM, CDR2 ANQGSEA. CDR3 nucleotide sequence: TGCAGCGTTGAAGGGCGGACTAACTATGGCTACACCTTC. It specifies CSVEGRTNYGYTF.

This clonotype occurred a few times. The gene calls are TRBV29-1 and TRBJ1-1; 9 nucleotides agree with TRBD1. There are 13 residues in the CDR3. After removal of 6 bases from V and 5 bases from J, the junction contained 7 bases not matched to a gene. Germline CDR1 and CDR2: SQVTM and ANQGSEA. CDR3 residues: CSVGTGSPTEAFF. CDR3 DNA: TGCAGCGTCGGGACAGGGAGTCCAACTGAAGCTTTCTTT.

This clonotype was seen only a few times. The chain links TRBV9 to TRBJ2-5; TRBD2 matches 8 bases. Germline-derived CDR1 and CDR2 are SGDLS and YYNGEE. CDR3 length: 15 residues. J lost 5 bases, V lost 0 bases, and 6 bases had no gene match. This chain's CDR3 is CASSVGAGVRETQYF. In nucleotides, the CDR3 is TGTGCCAGCAGCGTAGGAGCGGGGGTGAGGGAGACCCAGTACTTC.

This sequence joins TRBV11-2 and TRBJ2-7; maybe TRBD1 (5 bases). This CDR3 is 17 amino acids long. The V gene lost 3 bases and the J gene lost 2 bases, with 20 bases spanning the gap. Germline-derived CDR1 and CDR2 are SGHAT and FQNNGV. CDR3 DNA sequence: TGTGCCAGCAGCTTTTCTTATGGGCAGGGCCTTACCTACGAGCAGTACTTC. Translating gives CASSFSYGQGLTYEQYF.

The V gene is TRBV2, the J gene TRBJ2-5; possibly TRBD1 for D (5 bases). The DNA matches TRBJ2-7 better at its end, which makes the J call doubtful. The CDR3 consists of 12 residues. Germline V gene sequence: CDR1 SNHLY, CDR2 FYNNEI. CDR3 in amino acids: CASSAVRAEQYF. DNA for the CDR3: TGTGCCAGCAGTGCGGTCAGGGCCGAGCAGTACTTC.

This chain links TRBV20-1 with TRBJ2-3; D gene unclear. The CDR3 extends over 15 amino acids. V lost 6 bases and J lost 0, with 16 bases in between. Germline V gives CDR1 DFQATT, CDR2 SNEGSKA (reference sequence). In DNA, the CDR3 is TGCAGTGCAATCCACCCGACACTTAGCACAGATACGCAGTATTTT. This codes for CSAIHPTLSTDTQYF.

The chain combines TRBV12-3 or TRBV12-4 with TRBJ2-5, with a weak D call TRBD2 (5 bases). The V gene lost 6 bases and the J gene lost 9 bases, with 11 bases spanning the gap. The CDR3 extends over 11 amino acids. Here the CDR3 DNA reads TGTGCCAGCAGCCTACTAGGCTCCCAGTACTTC. Residues: CASSLLGSQYF.

In the case of this clonotype: A much more abundant neighbour one base away suggests this may be a read error. The J gene is TRBJ2-7, the V gene TRBV10-3; 8 positions agree with TRBD1. Germline-derived CDR1 and CDR2 are ENHRY and SYGVKD. This CDR3 contains 12 residues. The chain's CDR3 is CAISGQGYGQYF. The CDR3 bases are TGTGCCATCAGTGGACAGGGGTACGGGCAGTACTTC.

The V call is TRBV5-1, the J call TRBJ2-5; TRBD2 might be the D (7 bases). This CDR3 is 19 amino acids long. V was clipped by 4 bases and J by 0 bases, with 25 bases between them. CDR1 is SGHRS, CDR2 YFSETQ, per germline. CDR3 region: CASSTGQFGGGRYQETQYF. DNA for the CDR3: TGCGCCAGCAGCACCGGGCAGTTTGGCGGGGGCCGGTACCAAGAGACCCAGTACTTC.

As to this clonotype: Germline and junction disagree at one end, which may indicate a read error. J is TRBJ2-3 and V is TRBV28; 12 bases are shared with TRBD2. CDR3 length: 16 amino acids. Germline V gene data show CDR1 as MDHEN and CDR2 as SYDVKM. The CDR3 region has the DNA TGTGCCCGCAGGTTGCTAGCGGGGGGGCGTAAAGATACGCAGTATTTT. Translated: CARRLLAGGRKDTQYF.

The J gene is TRBJ2-1, the V gene TRBV20-1; D is unresolved. V lost 0 bases and J lost 4, with 10 bases in between. Germline assignment: CDR1 DFQATT and CDR2 SNEGSKA (reference sequence). The CDR3 extends over 14 amino acids. CDR3 DNA: TGCAGTGCTAGAGATCGCGAGAGATACAATGAGCAGTTCTTC. It yields the protein CSARDRERYNEQFF.

This clonotype came up a few times. V is TRBV20-1 and J is TRBJ1-5; TRBD1 matches 11 bases. CDR1 is DFQATT and CDR2 is SNEGSKA in the germline V gene (reference sequence). This CDR3 spans 20 amino acids. With 3 bases clipped from V and 0 bases from J, the junction kept 16 bases outside the gene matches. CDR3 region: CSASFFGSGQGVFSNQPQHF. CDR3 DNA: TGCAGTGCTAGCTTTTTTGGGTCGGGACAGGGGGTTTTTAGCAATCAGCCCCAGCATTTT.

The rearrangement joins TRBV11-2 to TRBJ2-3; D perhaps matches TRBD1 (6 bases). This CDR3 region has 15 residues. The V gene lost 8 bases and the J gene lost 2 bases, with 17 bases spanning the gap. CDR1 and CDR2 from the germline V gene are SGHAT and FQNNGV. The DNA for the CDR3 is TGTGCCAGCTCCAAAACAGGGAATCCCACAGATACGCAGTATTTT. Amino acids: CASSKTGNPTDTQYF. Using reference TRBV11-2 and TRBJ2-3 for the parts outside the CDR3, the full variable domain is EAGVAQSPRYKIIEKRQSVAFWCNPISGHATLYWYQQILGQGPKLLIQFQNNGVVDDSQLPKDRFSAERLKGVDSTLKIQPAKLEDSAVYLCASSKTGNPTDTQYFGPGTRLTVL.

This clonotype showed up many times. This chain joins TRBV4-3 and TRBJ2-4; 11 nucleotides line up with TRBD2. Germline CDR1 LGHNA, CDR2 YSLEER. Trimming at V came to 0 bases and at J to 1 base, leaving 11 bases not matched to a gene. This CDR3 is 20 amino acids long. CDR3 nucleotide sequence: TGCGCCAGCAGCCAAGAGGTCGCTAGCGGGGGGCCGAGGGCCAAAAACATTCAGTACTTC. Protein sequence: CASSQEVASGGPRAKNIQYF.

This clonotype was detected only a few times. This sequence joins TRBV4-3 and TRBJ2-3; 9 nucleotides match TRBD2. CDR3 length equals 16 residues. The germline gives CDR1 LGHNA, CDR2 YSLEER. Trimming took 1 base from V and 7 from J; bases not matched to a gene: 9. CDR3 protein: CASSQGLAGREHTQYF. In nucleotides, the CDR3 is TGCGCCAGCAGCCAAGGTCTAGCGGGGAGGGAACATACGCAGTATTTT.